The subject of this entry is one T cell receptor (beta chain). Its antigen is unknown. The data were produced by immunoSEQ multiplex PCR, yet TCRdb's version contains in-frame clones alone and is incomplete. The sample has roughly 110,000 clones; approximately 88% are singletons. The CDR3 is 15 residues long. V dropped 6 bases and J dropped 4; count of bases not matched to a gene: 3. The germline gives CDR1 MNHEY, CDR2 SVGAGI. This entry belongs to a study of T cell responses to AZD1222 COVID-19 vaccine. Points from the study as a whole: Vaccine-associated CD4 TCRs ranged over spike, dominating at 160-218 and 743-854.

This receptor was identified in an adult in good health. V is TRBV6-5 and J is TRBJ2-5, with TRBD2 matching over 15 bases. Sequenced here: peripheral blood, sampled on day 0 of AZD1222 vaccination. CDR3 loop: CASRRTSGRGETQYF. The CDR3 region has the DNA TGTGCCAGCAGGAGGACTAGCGGGAGGGGAGAGACCCAGTACTTC.